This paragraph reports one T cell receptor beta chain. Its target is not known. Other DNA sequences within the sample encode an identical CDR3. The data are from a study of shared clonotypes between healthy human individuals. Study-wide points: Estimated richness was generally greater in naive than memory subsets.

This CDR3 is 11 amino acids long. V lost 4 bases, J lost 4 bases, and 5 bases lay in between. Germline CDR1 reads SQVTM; CDR2 reads ANQGSEA. Positive CCR7 selection of CD45RO-negative cells yielded the naive CD8 cells, and terminally differentiated effector memory CD45RA+ cells were excluded. Profiling relied on immunoSEQ multiplex PCR, and the TCRdb table lists in-frame clones only, not all of them. The sample has fewer than 1 million clones, 90% to 97% seen once. This sequence joins TRBV29-1 and TRBJ2-1; D is uncertain. The sequence was obtained from a man between 25 and 39 years old in good health. Sequenced: naive CD8+ T cells sorted from blood. The CDR3 here is CSVVSYNEQFF. In DNA, the CDR3 is TGCAGCGTTGTTTCGTACAATGAGCAGTTCTTC.